A single sample is the source of the 30 T cell receptor beta chains below, sequenced in a study of cytomegalovirus exposure and HLA in healthy donors. With 60 Vbeta and 13 Jbeta primers, the PCR was carried out. Method: immunoSEQ multiplex PCR; TCRdb's copy keeps in-frame clones and lacks some. The repertoire has 110,000 to 150,000 clones, about three quarters of them found once; the top ten carry 1.5% to 2%. Sequenced material: PBMCs. These receptors were collected from a woman between 25 and 40 years old in good health and CMV-seronegative.

This clone was recorded a few times. V usage is TRBV5-1 and J usage is TRBJ2-5, with TRBD1 matching 8 bases. V lost 6 bases and J lost 4; bases outside the gene matches: 11. CDR3 size: 15 residues. The germline CDR1 and CDR2 sequences are SGHRS and YFSETQ. Here the CDR3 reads CASNLALGQGETQYF. The CDR3 region has the DNA TGCGCCAGCAATTTGGCCCTCGGACAGGGAGAGACCCAGTACTTC.

CDR3 nucleotide sequence: TGTGCCAGCAGTCGGACAGGGAACACTGAAGCTTTCTTT. As protein: CASSRTGNTEAFF. V usage is TRBV7-9 and J usage is TRBJ1-1, with 7 bases aligning to TRBD1. The CDR3 has 13 residues. Unmatched junction bases numbered 2, after V lost 6 bases and J lost 1 base. Germline V gene lookup returns CDR1 SEHNR and CDR2 FQNEAQ (reference sequence).

V usage is TRBV6-1 and J usage is TRBJ1-5; no firm D call. CDR1 MNHNS and CDR2 SASEGT come from the germline V gene. The CDR3 covers 14 residues. V gave up 5 bases and J gave up 2 bases, with 10 bases separating them. CDR3 amino acids: CASSSGKGNQPQHF. The CDR3 DNA sequence: TGTGCCAGCAGTTCGGGGAAAGGCAATCAGCCCCAGCATTTT.

There are a few counts of this clone. J is TRBJ2-1 and V is TRBV14; TRBD2 aligns across 7 bases. Germline V gene data show CDR1 as SGHDN and CDR2 as FVKESK. The CDR3 sequence is 13 residues long. The J segment lost 8 bases and the V segment lost 4 bases, leaving 5 bases of the junction unmatched. The CDR3, as DNA: TGTGCCAGCAGCCTACTAGCGCAGGATGAGCAGTTCTTC. Its protein is CASSLLAQDEQFF.

This clone was detected once. At one of its ends the junction is not consistent with the germline gene, which may arise from a read error. The chain couples TRBV7-7 to TRBJ2-3; TRBD2 might be the D (6 bases). The CDR3 extends over 14 amino acids. Looked up from germline, CDR1 is SSHAT and CDR2 is FNYEAQ (reference sequence). CDR3 coding DNA: TGTGCTAGCAGCTCGGGACTCCCGGGGGATACGCAGTATTTT. It codes for CASSSGLPGDTQYF.

The genes are TRBV27 and TRBJ1-1; D possibly corresponds to TRBD1 (6 bases). CDR3 length equals 15 residues. Trimming cost V 3 bases and J 1 base, with 12 bases left between them. Per germline, CDR1 MNHEY and CDR2 SMNVEV (reference sequence). This CDR3 reads CASSFLGQTNTEAFF. DNA for the CDR3: TGTGCCAGCAGTTTCCTCGGACAGACGAACACTGAAGCTTTCTTT.

V and J are TRBV30 and TRBJ2-2; 10 nucleotides line up with TRBD1. Trimming took 7 bases from V and 2 from J; bases not matched to a gene: 10. The CDR3 has 16 residues. Germline CDR1 is GTSNPN and CDR2 is SVGIG (reference sequence). CDR3 nucleotides: TGTGCCTTAACTGCCGGGACAGGGGTTAACACCGGGGAGCTGTTTTTT. It encodes CALTAGTGVNTGELFF.

This clone was observed a single time. The chain couples TRBV28 to TRBJ1-1; a weak D match, TRBD1 (6 bases). The germline CDR1 and CDR2 sequences are MDHEN and SYDVKM. The CDR3 loop spans 13 amino acids. V was trimmed by 2 bases and J by 7 bases, leaving 11 bases between them. The CDR3 DNA sequence: TGTGCCAGCAGTTTAGGGCAGGGGAGTGAAGCTTTCTTT. Its protein is CASSLGQGSEAFF.

The V and J genes are TRBV6-1 and TRBJ2-1; 11 bases align to TRBD2. Per the germline V gene, CDR1 is MNHNS and CDR2 is SASEGT. The CDR3 totals 16 residues. J was trimmed by 1 base and V by 3 bases; bases with no gene match: 2. CDR3 sequence: CASSEGLAASYNEQFF. In DNA, the CDR3 is TGTGCCAGCAGTGAGGGACTAGCGGCATCCTACAATGAGCAGTTCTTC.

This clone was counted many times. V is TRBV5-1 and J is TRBJ1-1; a weak D match, TRBD1 (6 bases). Germline CDR1 and CDR2: SGHRS and YFSETQ. Trimming shortened V by 4 bases and J by 6 bases, and 13 bases separated the two germline ends. The CDR3 contains 13 residues. The DNA for the CDR3 is TGCGCCAGCAGCCGGGACACCTCTCCTGAAGCTTTCTTT. Residues: CASSRDTSPEAFF.

This chain links TRBV27 with TRBJ2-1, with D perhaps TRBD2 (6 bases). The V gene's germline CDR1 is MNHEY and CDR2 SMNVEV (reference sequence). The CDR3 length is 15 residues. V gave up 0 bases and J gave up 0 bases, with 6 bases separating them. This CDR3 reads CASSLSTSSYNEQFF. The CDR3 DNA reads as TGTGCCAGCAGTTTATCGACTAGCTCCTACAATGAGCAGTTCTTC.

The rearrangement links TRBV6-5 to TRBJ1-1; D might be TRBD1 (6 bases). CDR1 MNHEY and CDR2 SVGAGI come from the germline V gene. This CDR3 has 14 amino acids. Deletions cut 6 bases from V and 7 bases from J, with 18 bases between. CDR3 DNA: TGTGCCAGCAGCCCTCCGACAGGTACCCTTGAAGCTTTCTTT. This codes for CASSPPTGTLEAFF.

This clone was counted between two and nine times. The V gene is TRBV11-2, the J gene TRBJ2-3; 7 nucleotides match TRBD2. The CDR3 is 14 residues long. Germline loops: CDR1 SGHAT, CDR2 FQNNGV. Trimming removed 1 base from V and 8 bases from J; junction bases left unmatched: 6. Written as DNA, the CDR3 is TGTGCCAGCAGCTTAGCGTCTAGCGGTAGTACGCAGTATTTT. This translates into CASSLASSGSTQYF.

V is TRBV9 and J is TRBJ2-3, with TRBD1 as a possible D gene (5 bases). Per the germline V gene, CDR1 is SGDLS and CDR2 is YYNGEE. With 3 bases removed from V and 2 bases from J, the gap between germline ends came to 13 bases. The CDR3 covers 15 residues. The DNA of the CDR3 is TGTGCCAGCAGCGGCCGGGCGGACACCACAGATACGCAGTATTTT. The encoded protein is CASSGRADTTDTQYF.

The CDR3 loop reads CASTVTRRSQETQYF. DNA for the CDR3: TGTGCCAGCACCGTCACCAGACGGAGTCAAGAGACCCAGTACTTC. This chain links TRBV5-6 with TRBJ2-5; D is uncertain. CDR3 size: 15 residues. V was clipped by 6 bases and J by 2 bases, with 17 bases between them. Germline V CDR1 and CDR2: SGHDT, YYEEEE.

The chain is built from TRBV5-4 and TRBJ2-3; 11 bases align to TRBD2. The CDR3 has 17 amino acids. V shed 0 bases, J shed 0 bases, and the junction held 3 bases outside the gene matches. The germline V gene has CDR1 SGHNT and CDR2 YYREEE (reference sequence). CDR3 sequence (DNA): TGTGCCAGCAGCTTGGCCCTAGCGGGGGGAAGCACAGATACGCAGTATTTT. The encoded protein is CASSLALAGGSTDTQYF.

J is TRBJ2-7 and V is TRBV9, with D possibly matching TRBD1 (6 bases). Germline V gene data show CDR1 as SGDLS and CDR2 as YYNGEE. The V end was cut by 4 bases, the J end by 4 bases, with 15 bases between. The CDR3 runs 14 residues. The CDR3 DNA reads TGTGCCAGCAGCCCCACAGGGAATGAATACGAGCAGTACTTC. As protein: CASSPTGNEYEQYF.

The chain recombines TRBV29-1 with TRBJ2-5, with D perhaps matching TRBD1 (5 bases). The V end lost 0 bases, the J end lost 2 bases, and 13 bases lay between the germline ends. Germline CDR1 and CDR2: SQVTM and ANQGSEA. The length of the CDR3 is 15 residues. For the CDR3, the DNA is TGCAGCGTTGAAGATCTGCGGCAGGGACAAGAGACCCAGTACTTC. Its protein product is CSVEDLRQGQETQYF.

The CDR3 is CASSFLGATYEQYF. CDR3 sequence (DNA): TGCGCCAGCAGCTTCTTAGGGGCAACCTACGAGCAGTACTTC. V gene TRBV5-1 combines with J gene TRBJ2-5; TRBD1 is a possible D gene (5 bases). The J call is in doubt because the DNA end fits TRBJ2-7 better. The CDR3 spans 14 residues. Germline CDR1 and CDR2: SGHRS and YFSETQ.

This rearrangement joins TRBV19 to TRBJ1-3; a weak D match, TRBD1 (5 bases). The V gene's germline CDR1 is LNHDA and CDR2 SQIVND (reference sequence). This CDR3 is built from 15 residues. V gave up 8 bases and J gave up 0 bases, with 14 bases separating them. The CDR3 DNA follows: TGTGCCAGTGGAAGGGGCTCAAGCTCTGGAAACACCATATATTTT. It codes for CASGRGSSSGNTIYF.

This clone turned up a few times. A much larger clone lies a single base off, so this may be a read error. V usage is TRBV7-8 and J usage is TRBJ1-1, with 8 bases identical to TRBD1. Per the germline V gene, CDR1 is SGHVS and CDR2 is FQNEAQ. The V and J ends lost 3 bases and 4 bases, in that order; junction bases with no gene match: 1. There are 13 residues in the CDR3. In DNA form, the CDR3 reads TGTGCCAGCAGCTTTACAGGGGGCACTGAAGCTTTCTTT. Its protein product is CASSFTGGTEAFF.

This clone was recorded a few times. This rearrangement joins TRBV5-5 to TRBJ2-5; no definite D call. Trimming left V 4 bases short and J 4 bases short, with 17 bases between. Germline-derived CDR1 and CDR2 are SGHKS and YYEKEE (reference sequence). The CDR3 is 15 residues long. CDR3 protein: CASSRGVQTVETQYF. CDR3 DNA sequence: TGTGCCAGCAGCCGAGGAGTTCAAACCGTAGAGACCCAGTACTTC. Combining the CDR3 with reference TRBV5-5 and TRBJ2-5 gives the whole variable domain DAGVTQSPTHLIKTRGQQVTLRCSPISGHKSVSWYQQVLGQGPQFIFQYYEKEERGRGNFPDRFSARQFPNYSSELNVNALLLGDSALYLCASSRGVQTVETQYFGPGTRLLVL.

This clone was recorded once. The chain employs TRBV7-6 and TRBJ2-2, with 8 bases identical to TRBD1. CDR3 length: 13 residues. The J segment lost 5 bases and the V segment lost 11 bases, leaving 7 bases of the junction unmatched. CDR1 is SGHVS, CDR2 FNYEAQ, per germline. The CDR3 reads CASDRGETGELFF. The CDR3, as DNA: TGTGCCTCAGACAGGGGAGAGACCGGGGAGCTGTTTTTT.

This clone was seen only once. In nucleotides, the CDR3 is TGTGCCAGCAGCTCGGGACTAGCGGGGGGCCGGGGTGAGCAGTTCTTC. Translation: CASSSGLAGGRGEQFF. The chain has TRBV7-2 and TRBJ2-1, with 15 bases fitting TRBD2. J was trimmed by 9 bases and V by 4 bases; bases with no gene match: 7. CDR1 and CDR2 (germline): SGHTA, FQGNSA. The CDR3 runs to 16 residues.

The V and J genes are TRBV18 and TRBJ2-2; 8 bases map to TRBD1. J gave up 6 bases and V 4 bases, and 4 bases lay outside the gene matches. CDR1 and CDR2 (germline): KGHSH, LQKENI. The CDR3 is 14 residues long. The CDR3 is CASSRDRRAGELFF. For the CDR3, the DNA is TGTGCCAGCTCACGGGACAGGCGCGCCGGGGAGCTGTTTTTT.

The chain carries TRBV19 and TRBJ2-1; 7 bases are shared with TRBD2. The CDR3 extends over 14 amino acids. Germline CDR1 reads LNHDA; CDR2 reads SQIVND (reference sequence). V lost 3 bases, J lost 5 bases, and 4 bases stayed unmatched. CDR3 residues: CASSIGLDHNEQFF. CDR3 nucleotides: TGTGCCAGTAGTATCGGACTAGACCACAATGAGCAGTTCTTC.

V usage is TRBV11-2 and J usage is TRBJ2-5; 7 positions agree with TRBD2. The CDR3 extends over 17 amino acids. The V gene's germline CDR1 is SGHAT and CDR2 FQNNGV. V was pared by 0 bases and J by 4 bases, with 11 bases of the junction left unmatched. Written as DNA, the CDR3 is TGTGCCAGCAGCTTAGATCTCGGCGGGAGAGGGGTAGAGACCCAGTACTTC. This translates into CASSLDLGGRGVETQYF.

This chain's CDR3 is CASTGGYFRASYEQYF. The CDR3 bases are TGTGCCAGCACTGGTGGGTATTTCAGGGCGTCCTACGAGCAGTACTTC. The rearrangement links TRBV2 to TRBJ2-5; weak D call: TRBD1 (5 bases). TRBJ2-7 explains the end of the DNA better; the J call may be wrong. This CDR3 is built from 16 residues. Germline V gene lookup returns CDR1 SNHLY and CDR2 FYNNEI.

V and J are TRBV5-1 and TRBJ2-7, with a tentative D call TRBD1 (5 bases). Trimming shortened V by 2 bases and J by 0 bases, and 18 bases separated the two germline ends. There are 17 residues in the CDR3. The germline CDR1 and CDR2 sequences are SGHRS and YFSETQ. The CDR3, as DNA: TGCGCCAGCAGCTTACGAGTGGCCAGGGCATACTCCTACGAGCAGTACTTC. Its translation: CASSLRVARAYSYEQYF.

This clone has only a few counts. The V gene is TRBV4-1, the J gene TRBJ2-1; TRBD1 is a possible D gene (5 bases). V was trimmed by 4 bases and J by 3 bases, leaving 13 bases between them. The CDR3 totals 15 residues. CDR1 is MGHRA and CDR2 is YSYEKL in the germline V gene. The CDR3 here is CASSPDIGVYNEQFF. CDR3 nucleotide sequence: TGCGCCAGCAGCCCCGATATAGGGGTCTACAATGAGCAGTTCTTC.